Listed below are T cell receptor beta chains from one sample, sequenced in a study of cytotoxic CD8 clonotypes in ibrutinib-treated CLL. Using immunoSEQ multiplex PCR, the repertoire was profiled, and TCRdb retains in-frame clones only, with some absent. The sample consists of about 140,000 clones, 60% to 85% of them appearing once. The sample in question was PBMCs, obtained after 12 months of ibrutinib treatment. All receptors come from a human donor with chronic lymphocytic leukemia. CDR3s include the opening cysteine and the closing phenylalanine or tryptophan.

j_call,cdr3_length,v_call,cdr3_aa
TRBJ1-2,13,TRBV27,CASRNTGWLGETF
TRBJ1-5,15,TRBV2,CASTRGGQGNQPQHF
TRBJ2-3,15,TRBV4-3,CASSQDSGRTDTQYF
TRBJ1-2,13,TRBV11-2,CASSLEPRQGYTF
TRBJ2-1,12,TRBV19,CASSIGGNEQFF
TRBJ2-7,14,TRBV7-7,CASSQGTGGREQYF
TRBJ1-6,14,TRBV27,CASSSQVYNSPLHF
TRBJ1-3,13,TRBV7-9,CASSFRGENTIYF
TRBJ1-2,12,TRBV6-5,CASSYEWGGYTF
TRBJ2-6,13,TRBV30,CAWRGPGANVLTF
TRBJ2-2,16,TRBV9,CASSILAGEYTGELFF
TRBJ1-2,15,TRBV10-2,CASSDVAGVDYGYTF
TRBJ1-4,17,TRBV13,CASSARRRVGTNEKLFF
TRBJ2-3,17,TRBV14,CASSQDQGTGFTDTQYF
TRBJ2-3,14,TRBV29-1,CSADRGYSTDTQYF
TRBJ2-1,15,TRBV6-6,CASRPGLAGVNEQFF
TRBJ2-1,16,TRBV5-1,CASSTGGLAGGNEQFF
TRBJ1-2,14,TRBV30,CAWSTGISDYGYTF
TRBJ1-2,16,TRBV11-2,CASSLGRGQANYGYTF
TRBJ2-7,14,TRBV7-9,CASSSGQGIHEQYF
TRBJ2-7,18,TRBV5-1,CASSTTSGRPKVSHEQYF
TRBJ1-6,16,TRBV18,CASSLFRTGLNSPLHF